Listed below are T cell receptor beta chains from one sample, sequenced in a study of cytomegalovirus exposure and HLA in healthy donors. Only in-frame clones appear in the TCRdb table, and some are missing; sequencing was by immunoSEQ multiplex PCR. This sample carries 95,000 to 150,000 clones, approximately 72% of them seen once, and the ten largest clones take 1.5%. The sample consisted of PBMCs. These receptor sequences come from a man younger than 30 in good health and CMV-seronegative. The CDR3 runs from the conserved cysteine through the conserved F or W. The order of the fields is D gene, J gene, clone size, V gene, CDR3 DNA, CDR3 protein. The D gene is left open where the match is weak. Part of the rows lack a size; the others show once, few, many or a class for expanded clones.

TRBD1 TRBJ2-7 few TRBV6-5 TGTGCCAGCAGAAGTCCGGGACAGGGGACTTACGAGCAGTACTTC CASRSPGQGTYEQYF
- TRBJ2-2 - TRBV5-1 TGCGCCAGCCAGACTCAGGGAATCACCGGGGAGCTGTTTTTT CASQTQGITGELFF
- TRBJ2-2 - TRBV9 TGTGCCAGCAGCGTAGGAGGAGCCAGGGAGGTCGGGGAGCTGTTTTTT CASSVGGAREVGELFF
TRBD1 TRBJ1-2 - TRBV10-1 TGCGCCAGCAGTCGGACAGGGATGAACTATGGCTACACCTTC CASSRTGMNYGYTF
- TRBJ2-7 - TRBV15 TGTGCCACCAGCAGGGAATCGCGGAGTGGAACCTACGAGCAGTACTTC CATSRESRSGTYEQYF
- TRBJ2-3 - TRBV9 TGTGCCAGCAGCGTAGTTTTAGATTCAGATACGCAGTATTTT CASSVVLDSDTQYF
- TRBJ2-1 - TRBV11-2 TGTGCCAGCGGGGGGTCTCGGGGCTACAATGAGCAGTTCTTC CASGGSRGYNEQFF
- TRBJ1-4 - TRBV9 TGTGCCAGCAGTAGAGGCCAAATCAATGAAAAACTGTTTTTT CASSRGQINEKLFF
TRBD1 TRBJ1-5 - TRBV5-6 TGTGCCAGCAGCTCCCGGGACAGGGGGCAGCCCCAGCATTTT CASSSRDRGQPQHF
TRBD1 TRBJ1-1 - TRBV6-5 TGTGCCAGCAGAGTCTGGACAGGTGAAGCTTTCTTT CASRVWTGEAFF
- TRBJ1-4 few TRBV6-5 TGTGCCAGCAGTTGGACAAGGATTGGTGAAAAACTGTTTTTT CASSWTRIGEKLFF
TRBD2 TRBJ2-7 few TRBV5-8 TGTGCCAGCAGCCCTTTCGGGACTAGCGGCTACGAGCAGTACTTC CASSPFGTSGYEQYF
TRBD1 TRBJ2-7 once TRBV27 TGTGCCAGCAGGTCGGTGACAGGGTCCTACGAGCAGTACTTC CASRSVTGSYEQYF
- TRBJ2-7 few TRBV7-8 TGTGCCAGCAGCCGACTAGTCCAATACGAGCAGTACTTC CASSRLVQYEQYF
- TRBJ2-3 - TRBV9 TGTGCCAGCAGCGTAGTCCAGGGATTTGGCACAGATACGCAGTATTTT CASSVVQGFGTDTQYF
TRBD1 TRBJ1-4 - TRBV19 TGTGCCAGTAGTCCCCGACAGGGGAAGGAAAAACTGTTTTTT CASSPRQGKEKLFF
- TRBJ1-1 few TRBV5-5 TGTGCCAGCAGCTTGGGAATCGGGGGGCGGGGGACTGAAGCTTTCTTT CASSLGIGGRGTEAFF
TRBD2 TRBJ2-7 once TRBV28 TGTGCCAGCCTGACTAGCGGGAGCTCCTACGAGCAGTACTTC CASLTSGSSYEQYF
TRBD1 TRBJ2-7 - TRBV28 TGTGCCAGCAGTCTCCCTACAGGACAGGGTGGGTACGAGCAGTACTTC CASSLPTGQGGYEQYF
- TRBJ1-5 - TRBV19 TGTGCCAGTACCTCAACCGGGACACAAGATCAGCCCCAGCATTTT CASTSTGTQDQPQHF